The next 3 T cell receptor beta chains were all read from a single sample in a study of low-dose radiotherapy and immunotherapy resistance in tumors (dated by TCRdb to the early 2020s). To make first-strand cDNA, Superscript III was used along with a set of TRAV- and TRBV-specific primers so that both the TCRalpha and TCRbeta chains were covered. TCRs were amplified with Phusion for around 19 PCR cycles, with a constant-region primer paired with the adapter attached to the V primers. Clones were called with MiXCR by TCRdb after fastp trimmed the public reads at Q25, and only in-frame beta chains were retained. Every entry covers one CDR3 protein and lists the most common genes and DNA from its rows. The sample records about 6,800 distinct CDR3 sequences, 80% to 90% of which are singletons. The biggest ten clones account for approximately 5.9% of the sample. These receptors all stem from a human donor with advanced metastatic prostate, ovarian, gallbladder or colorectal cancer (not recorded which). This table probably holds off-target reads from a library built for another chain.

The rearrangement links TRBV12-3 or TRBV12-4 to TRBJ1-6; TRBD1 might be the D (6 bases). This CDR3 has 15 residues. V was pared by 7 bases and J by 10 bases, with 20 bases between. DNA of the CDR3: TGTGCCAGCACCTTGGGAGGGACAATTGGGTCACCCCTCCACTTT. Translation gives CASTLGGTIGSPLHF.

The genes are TRBV2 and TRBJ1-1; 10 bases are a match to TRBD1. Germline V gives CDR1 SNHLY, CDR2 FYNNEI. This CDR3 contains 15 residues. Trimming took 7 bases from V and 1 from J; bases not matched to a gene: 6. CDR3 bases: TGTGCCAGCACCTCAGACAGGGGGCGGAACACTGAAGCTTTCTTT. It codes for CASTSDRGRNTEAFF. The full variable domain, in which reference TRBV2 and TRBJ1-1 provide the parts outside the CDR3, is EPEVTQTPSHQVTQMGQEVILRCVPISNHLYFYWYRQILGQKVEFLVSFYNNEISEKSEIFDDQFSVERPDGSNFTLKIRSTKLEDSAMYFCASTSDRGRNTEAFFGQGTRLTVV.

The V call is TRBV2, the J call TRBJ2-7, with 7 bases that match TRBD1. V lost 5 bases and J lost 2; bases outside the gene matches: 3. The germline gives CDR1 SNHLY, CDR2 FYNNEI. The CDR3 has 13 residues. The CDR3 is CASSRDSTYEQYF. The CDR3 nucleotides read TGTGCCAGCAGTCGGGACAGTACCTACGAGCAGTACTTC.